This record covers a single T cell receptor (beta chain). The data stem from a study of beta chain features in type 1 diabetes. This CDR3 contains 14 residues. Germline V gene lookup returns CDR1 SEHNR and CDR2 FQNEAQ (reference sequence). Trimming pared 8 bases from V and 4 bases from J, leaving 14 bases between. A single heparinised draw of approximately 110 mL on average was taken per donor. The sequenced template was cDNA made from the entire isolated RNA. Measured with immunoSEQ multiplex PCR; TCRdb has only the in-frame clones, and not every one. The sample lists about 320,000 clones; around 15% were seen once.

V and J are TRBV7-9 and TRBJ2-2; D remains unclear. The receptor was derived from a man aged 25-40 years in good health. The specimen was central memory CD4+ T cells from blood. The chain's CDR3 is CASGLTGLTGELFF. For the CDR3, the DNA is TGTGCCAGCGGCCTAACGGGTCTCACCGGGGAGCTGTTTTTT.